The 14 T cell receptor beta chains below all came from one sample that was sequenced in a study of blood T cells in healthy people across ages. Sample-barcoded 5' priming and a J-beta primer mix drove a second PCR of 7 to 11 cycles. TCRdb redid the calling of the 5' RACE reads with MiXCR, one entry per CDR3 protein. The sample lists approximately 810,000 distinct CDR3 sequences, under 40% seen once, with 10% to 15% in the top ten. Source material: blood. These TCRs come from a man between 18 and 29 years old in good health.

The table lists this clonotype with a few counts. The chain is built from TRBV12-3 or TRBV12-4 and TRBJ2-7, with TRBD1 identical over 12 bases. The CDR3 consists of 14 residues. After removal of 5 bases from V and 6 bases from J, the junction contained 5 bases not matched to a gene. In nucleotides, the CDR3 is TGTGCCAGCAGTCTCCGGGACAGGGGGCCCGAGCAGTACTTC. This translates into CASSLRDRGPEQYF.

CDR3 sequence: CASSFPGPRSGNTIYF. The CDR3 nucleotides read TGTGCCAGCAGCTTCCCGGGCCCAAGGTCTGGAAACACCATATATTTT. V and J are TRBV7-3 and TRBJ1-3; D call uncertain. Germline V gene lookup returns CDR1 SGHTA and CDR2 FQGTGA. V lost 3 bases, J lost 1 base, and 13 bases lay in between. This CDR3 region has 16 residues.

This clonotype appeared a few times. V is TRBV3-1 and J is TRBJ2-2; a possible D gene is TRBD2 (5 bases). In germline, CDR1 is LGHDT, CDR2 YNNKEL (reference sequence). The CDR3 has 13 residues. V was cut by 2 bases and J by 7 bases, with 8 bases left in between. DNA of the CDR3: TGTGCCAGCAGCCAAAACGAGGGCGGGGAGCTGTTTTTT. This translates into CASSQNEGGELFF.

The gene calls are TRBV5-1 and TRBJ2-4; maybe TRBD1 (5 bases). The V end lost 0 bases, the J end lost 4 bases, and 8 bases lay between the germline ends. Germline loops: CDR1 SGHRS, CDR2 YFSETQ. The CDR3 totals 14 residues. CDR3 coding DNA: TGCGCCAGCAGCTTGGGCCGGACAAAAAACATTCAGTACTTC. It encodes CASSLGRTKNIQYF.

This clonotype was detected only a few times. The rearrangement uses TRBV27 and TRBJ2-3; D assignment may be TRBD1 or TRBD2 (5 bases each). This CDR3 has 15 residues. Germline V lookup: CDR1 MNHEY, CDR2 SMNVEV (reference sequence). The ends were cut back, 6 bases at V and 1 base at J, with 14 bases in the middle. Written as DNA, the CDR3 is TGTGCCAGCAGCTTCCGGGACGTACGCACAGATACGCAGTATTTT. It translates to CASSFRDVRTDTQYF.

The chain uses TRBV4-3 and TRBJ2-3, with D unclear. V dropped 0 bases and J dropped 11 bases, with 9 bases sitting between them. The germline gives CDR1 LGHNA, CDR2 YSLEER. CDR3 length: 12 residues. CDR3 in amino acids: CASSQDDGEQYF. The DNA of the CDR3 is TGCGCCAGCAGCCAAGATGACGGAGAGCAGTATTTT.

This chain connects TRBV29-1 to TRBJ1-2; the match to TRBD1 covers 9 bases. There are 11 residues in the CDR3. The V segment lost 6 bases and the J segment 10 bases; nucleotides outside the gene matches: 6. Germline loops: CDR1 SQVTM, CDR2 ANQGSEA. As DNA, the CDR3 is TGCAGCGTCGAACAGGGGGCCGACTACACCTTC. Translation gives CSVEQGADYTF.

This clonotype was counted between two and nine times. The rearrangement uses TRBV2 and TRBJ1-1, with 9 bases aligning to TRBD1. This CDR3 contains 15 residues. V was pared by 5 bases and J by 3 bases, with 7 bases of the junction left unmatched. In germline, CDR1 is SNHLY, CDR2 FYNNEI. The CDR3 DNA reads TGTGCCAGCAGTCCGGGACAGGGCTCGTACACTGAAGCTTTCTTT. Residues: CASSPGQGSYTEAFF.

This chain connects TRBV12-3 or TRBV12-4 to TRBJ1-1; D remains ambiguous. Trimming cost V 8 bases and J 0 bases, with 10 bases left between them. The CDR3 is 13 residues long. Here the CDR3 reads CASSQWVNTEAFF. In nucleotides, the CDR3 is TGTGCCAGCTCCCAGTGGGTGAACACTGAAGCTTTCTTT.

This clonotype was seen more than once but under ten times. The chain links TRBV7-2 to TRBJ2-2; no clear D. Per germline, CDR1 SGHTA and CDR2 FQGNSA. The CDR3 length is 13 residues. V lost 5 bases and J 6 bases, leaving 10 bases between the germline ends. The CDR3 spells CASSPARSGELFF. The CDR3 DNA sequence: TGTGCCAGCAGCCCCGCCCGCTCCGGGGAGCTGTTTTTT.

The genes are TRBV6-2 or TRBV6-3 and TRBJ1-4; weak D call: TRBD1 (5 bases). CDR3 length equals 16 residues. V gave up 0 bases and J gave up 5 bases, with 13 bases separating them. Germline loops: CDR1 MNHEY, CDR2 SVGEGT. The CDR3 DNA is TGTGCCAGCAGTTACTCTGGGGCGGCCTTCAATGAAAAACTGTTTTTT. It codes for CASSYSGAAFNEKLFF.

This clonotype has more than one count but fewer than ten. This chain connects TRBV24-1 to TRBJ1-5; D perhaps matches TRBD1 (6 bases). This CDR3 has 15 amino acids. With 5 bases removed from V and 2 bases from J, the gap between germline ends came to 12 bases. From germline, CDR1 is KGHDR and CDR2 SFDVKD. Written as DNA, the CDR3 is TGTGCCACCAGTGCGGCGACAGGTGGCAATCAGCCCCAGCATTTT. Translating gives CATSAATGGNQPQHF.

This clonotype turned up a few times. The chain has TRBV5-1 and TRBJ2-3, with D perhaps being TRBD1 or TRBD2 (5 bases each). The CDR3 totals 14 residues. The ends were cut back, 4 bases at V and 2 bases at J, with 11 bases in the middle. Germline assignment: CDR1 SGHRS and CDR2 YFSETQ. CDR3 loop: CASSRDGYTDTQYF. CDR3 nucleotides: TGCGCCAGCAGCCGGGACGGATACACAGATACGCAGTATTTT.

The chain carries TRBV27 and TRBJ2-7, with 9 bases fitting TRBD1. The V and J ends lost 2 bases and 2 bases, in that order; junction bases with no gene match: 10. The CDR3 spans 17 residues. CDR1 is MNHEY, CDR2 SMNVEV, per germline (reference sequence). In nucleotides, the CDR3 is TGTGCCAGCAGTTTACGTCCCGGGACAGGGTTCCCCTACGAGCAGTACTTC. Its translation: CASSLRPGTGFPYEQYF.